This TCR beta chain was documented in a study of T cell repertoires in cytomegalovirus infection. Study at large: Indications of both CMV infection and matching HLA type were provided by public TCR beta signatures.

Study-level results: Identification of carriers of CMV plus the relevant HLA was performed using cumulative public TCR beta family frequency. Predominance within the ex vivo response was attributable to HLA-C-restricted CMV-specific TCR beta clonotypes.

TCRdb called the reads again in MiXCR, with one record for every CDR3 protein. The repertoire holds over 300,000 distinct CDR3 sequences, with over 7.5% as singletons. In the case of this clonotype: Its antigen is not identified.

Sequencing used PBMCs. This TCR came from a human donor in good health (CMV status not recorded). Some clones in this sample may be carry-over from other donors' samples.

The CDR3 region is CASSTTFGQENYGYTF. The CDR3 bases are TGTGCCAGCAGCACCACGTTCGGACAGGAGAACTATGGCTACACCTTC. The chain joins TRBV11-1 to TRBJ1-2; TRBD1 aligns across 7 bases. V lost 5 bases and J lost 2; bases outside the gene matches: 11. Germline CDR1 and CDR2: SGHAT and FQDESV (reference sequence). The length of the CDR3 is 16 residues.